This T cell receptor beta chain derives from a study of blood T cell repertoires in COVID-19. Study-wide context: Sites in the United States, Italy and Spain provided acute and convalescent COVID-19 samples. Sample material is recorded as cDNA or gDNA derived from T cells, B-cell-depleted T cells, or PBMCs.

Here immunoSEQ multiplex PCR was the method, and the copy in TCRdb shows in-frame clones only, minus some. The sample includes some 190,000 clones, around 81% seen only once; the top ten take 11%. This clone has a single count. CDR1 and CDR2 (germline): SGHAT, FQNNGV. This CDR3 has 13 amino acids. Deletions cut 5 bases from V and 2 bases from J, with 10 bases between. The gene calls are TRBV11-2 and TRBJ2-7; no definite D call. This sequence originates from a woman aged 40 to 49 with COVID-19, enrolled during active disease. The sequencing sample was made of peripheral blood. CDR3 DNA sequence: TGTGCCAGCAGCAGCCTTGCCCCCTACGAGCAGTACTTC. It yields the protein CASSSLAPYEQYF.